This entry features one T cell receptor (beta chain) sequence. This specimen comes from a study of response to subunit inactivated influenza vaccine. The germline gives CDR1 MNHNS, CDR2 SASEGT. V gave up 5 bases and J gave up 3 bases, with 11 bases separating them. This CDR3 is built from 14 residues. TCRdb recomputed calls from the RT-PCR reads with MiXCR, one row per CDR3 protein. This sample carries 450,000 to 600,000 distinct CDR3 sequences, around 8% of them seen once, and the ten largest clones take 10% to 15%. This rearrangement joins TRBV6-1 to TRBJ2-1, with a tentative D call TRBD1 (5 bases). The sequence was obtained from a man between 50 and 75 years old who received an inactivated influenza vaccine. The sequencing used PBMCs from blood, collected roughly 24 months after vaccination. CDR3 coding DNA: TGTGCCAGCAGTCCCTGGGGCGTCTACAATGAGCAGTTCTTC. Amino acid sequence: CASSPWGVYNEQFF.